In its sample, the clone carrying this T cell receptor beta chain was seen many times. Sequenced by immunoSEQ multiplex PCR; TCRdb stores in-frame clones only, minus some. The sample has 100,000 or so clones, approximately 94% seen once. The V gene's germline CDR1 is MNHEY and CDR2 SVGAGI. Trimming removed 0 bases at V and 4 bases at J, with 9 bases between. The CDR3 has 15 residues. The data stem from a study of T cell changes during pregnancy in multiple sclerosis. This chain uses TRBV6-5 with TRBJ2-2, with D perhaps TRBD1 (6 bases). The sequence was collected from a female donor with multiple sclerosis, enrolled in a pregnancy study. The source was peripheral blood, collected after pregnancy. CDR3 loop: CASSYSIGGTGELFF. CDR3 in DNA: TGTGCCAGCAGTTACTCGATAGGGGGCACCGGGGAGCTGTTTTTT.